These T cell receptor beta chains were read from a single sample in a study of blood T cell repertoires in COVID-19. Measured with immunoSEQ multiplex PCR; TCRdb has only the in-frame clones, and not every one. The data show 130,000 to 150,000 clones, 70% to 85% seen once. Sequencing input: peripheral blood. The receptors come from a man in his 60s with active or convalescent COVID-19. The CDR3 runs from the conserved cysteine through the conserved F or W. The D gene is left open where the match is weak. Clone size appears in some rows only: once, few, many, or a class for an expanded clone.

d_call clone_size j_call v_call cdr3_aa cdr3_nt
- - TRBJ1-4 TRBV27 CASSGAKGGANEKLFF TGTGCCAGCAGTGGGGCTAAGGGAGGGGCTAATGAAAAACTGTTTTTT
- - TRBJ1-2 TRBV19 CASNGQNYGYTF TGTGCCAGTAATGGACAGAACTATGGCTACACCTTC
- - TRBJ2-7 TRBV5-1 CASSLDGQRTYEQYF TGCGCCAGCAGCCTTGACGGACAGAGGACCTACGAGCAGTACTTC
TRBD1 - TRBJ2-1 TRBV18 CASSPREWAGGNNEQFF TGTGCCAGCTCACCACGTGAGTGGGCAGGGGGTAACAATGAGCAGTTCTTC
TRBD1 - TRBJ1-4 TRBV19 CASRPGQGRVELFF TGTGCCAGTAGACCGGGACAGGGACGTGTCGAACTGTTTTTT
- - TRBJ2-7 TRBV28 CASSSSVGGFRLDEQYF TGTGCCAGCAGTTCATCCGTGGGGGGTTTTCGATTGGACGAGCAGTACTTC
TRBD2 - TRBJ2-5 TRBV7-2 CASSLRLAEPVGTQYF TGTGCCAGCAGCCTCCGACTAGCGGAGCCGGTTGGGACCCAGTACTTC
TRBD1 - TRBJ1-2 TRBV19 CASSIDLGQRPYGYTF TGTGCCAGTAGTATAGATCTGGGACAGAGACCTTATGGCTACACCTTC
- - TRBJ1-1 TRBV6-6 CASSYEDSEAFF TGTGCCAGCAGTTATGAGGACAGTGAAGCTTTCTTT
- few TRBJ2-3 TRBV5-8 CASSSRALLNTQYF TGTGCCAGCAGCTCCAGGGCTTTACTAAATACGCAGTATTTT
- - TRBJ2-1 TRBV6-2/TRBV6-3 CASSYLGRGSSSYNEQFF TGTGCCAGCAGTTACCTCGGTCGGGGGTCAAGCTCCTACAATGAGCAGTTCTTC
- - TRBJ2-5 TRBV7-2 CASSSRGDAETQYF TGTGCCAGCAGCTCCCGCGGGGACGCGGAGACCCAGTACTTC
- - TRBJ1-2 TRBV7-2 CASSLYDAGGYTF TGTGCCAGCAGCCTATACGATGCGGGGGGCTACACCTTC
TRBD2 - TRBJ2-2 TRBV24-1 CATSDSRTSGTITGELFF TGTGCCACCAGTGATTCGAGGACTAGCGGGACGATCACCGGGGAGCTGTTTTTT
- - TRBJ1-6 TRBV28 CASSFGRSDSPLHF TGTGCCAGCAGTTTCGGCAGGTCCGATTCACCCCTCCACTTT
TRBD1 - TRBJ1-1 TRBV13 CASSSTDRGNTEAFF TGTGCCAGCAGCTCCACCGACAGGGGAAACACTGAAGCTTTCTTT
TRBD1 - TRBJ2-3 TRBV9 CASSVDTGVSTDTQYF TGTGCCAGCAGCGTAGATACAGGGGTTAGCACAGATACGCAGTATTTT
TRBD1 - TRBJ1-1 TRBV18 CASSRDRGTEAFF TGTGCCAGCTCTCGGGACAGGGGTACTGAAGCTTTCTTT
- - TRBJ1-3 TRBV9 CASSVATGSSGNTIYF TGTGCCAGCAGCGTAGCTACAGGCAGCTCTGGAAACACCATATATTTT
TRBD1 - TRBJ1-4 TRBV24-1 CATSDSRTGTPGWANEKLFF TGTGCCACCAGTGATTCCCGGACAGGAACCCCGGGGTGGGCTAATGAAAAACTGTTTTTT
- - TRBJ1-4 TRBV7-8 CASSSGLGATNEKLFF TGTGCCAGCAGCTCGGGGTTGGGAGCAACTAATGAAAAACTGTTTTTT
TRBD1 once TRBJ1-2 TRBV5-8 CASNPGQGYYGYTF TGTGCCAGCAACCCGGGACAGGGTTACTATGGCTACACCTTC
- - TRBJ2-5 TRBV13 CASSLSRLRGETQYF TGTGCCAGCAGCTTAAGTCGCCTTCGGGGAGAGACCCAGTACTTC
- - TRBJ2-1 TRBV12-3/TRBV12-4 CASTGYNEQFF TGTGCCAGCACAGGTTACAATGAGCAGTTCTTC
- few TRBJ2-1 TRBV7-9 CASSLGLDSTGYEQFF TGTGCCAGCAGCTTAGGGCTGGACTCAACTGGGTATGAGCAGTTCTTC
TRBD1 - TRBJ1-1 TRBV10-3 CAIRQGLRGTEAFF TGTGCCATCAGACAGGGGCTAAGGGGCACTGAAGCTTTCTTT
TRBD1 - TRBJ2-5 TRBV5-6 CASSAPTGDEDF TGTGCCAGCAGCGCCCCGACAGGGGATGAGGACTTC
- - TRBJ2-1 TRBV7-9 CASSSFGDEQFF TGTGCCAGCAGCTCATTCGGGGATGAGCAGTTCTTC
TRBD2 - TRBJ2-3 TRBV6-5 CASSSLAGGTDTQYF TGTGCCAGCAGTTCGTTAGCGGGAGGCACAGATACGCAGTATTTT
- - TRBJ1-5 TRBV18 CASSLEQGPTQPQHF TGTGCCAGCTCACTCGAACAGGGCCCGACTCAGCCCCAGCATTTT
- - TRBJ1-2 TRBV27 CASSLQGSNYGYTF TGTGCCAGCAGTTTACAGGGATCGAACTATGGCTACACCTTC
TRBD1 - TRBJ1-2 TRBV2 CASSTDRGGGYGYTF TGTGCCAGCAGCACTGACAGGGGAGGGGGCTATGGCTACACCTTC
TRBD1 - TRBJ1-1 TRBV7-2 CASSDTGVTEAFF TGTGCCAGCAGCGACACAGGGGTCACTGAAGCTTTCTTT
TRBD2 - TRBJ2-1 TRBV7-9 CASSRTSTYNEQFF TGTGCCAGCAGCCGGACTAGTACCTACAATGAGCAGTTCTTC
- - TRBJ1-1 TRBV30 CAWSIVKGAEAFF TGTGCCTGGAGTATAGTGAAGGGGGCTGAAGCTTTCTTT
- - TRBJ2-5 TRBV4-2 CASSLHREETQYF TGTGCCAGCAGCCTACACAGGGAAGAGACCCAGTACTTC
- - TRBJ1-2 TRBV6-5 CASSSGTGGGYTF TGTGCCAGCAGTTCCGGGACGGGAGGAGGCTACACCTTC
TRBD1 - TRBJ1-2 TRBV27 CASSLIGRQGIGNYGYTF TGTGCCAGCAGTTTGATTGGACGACAGGGGATCGGGAACTATGGCTACACCTTC
- - TRBJ2-4 TRBV11-3 CASSFMGALAKNIQYF TGTGCCAGCAGCTTTATGGGGGCTCTAGCCAAAAACATTCAGTACTTC
- - TRBJ2-1 TRBV4-3 CASSQERGLSSYNEQFF TGCGCCAGCAGCCAAGAGAGGGGACTGAGCTCCTACAATGAGCAGTTCTTC
- - TRBJ2-5 TRBV19 CASTGLDKETQYF TGTGCCAGTACTGGGCTCGACAAAGAGACCCAGTACTTC
TRBD2 - TRBJ2-3 TRBV10-3 CASGTSGRSTDTQYF TGTGCCAGCGGGACTAGCGGGAGGAGCACAGATACGCAGTATTTT
TRBD1 few TRBJ2-7 TRBV6-2/TRBV6-3 CASSLLKSTGINPYEQYF TGTGCCAGCAGCCTTTTAAAGTCGACAGGGATTAACCCCTACGAGCAGTACTTC
TRBD1 - TRBJ1-1 TRBV30 CAWENGQGNTEAFF TGTGCCTGGGAGAATGGACAGGGAAACACTGAAGCTTTCTTT
TRBD1 - TRBJ1-1 TRBV6-2/TRBV6-3 CASSLTGRNTEAFF TGTGCCAGCAGTTTGACAGGGAGAAACACTGAAGCTTTCTTT
- - TRBJ2-1 TRBV9 CASTTAGGPREQFF TGTGCCAGCACCACAGCCGGAGGACCGCGGGAGCAGTTCTTC
- - TRBJ1-1 TRBV6-2/TRBV6-3 CASSYRAGGLMNTEAFF TGTGCCAGCAGTTACCGCGCCGGAGGCCTCATGAACACTGAAGCTTTCTTT
TRBD1 - TRBJ1-1 TRBV5-6 CASSFRGTGTRSTEAFF TGTGCCAGCAGTTTCCGAGGGACAGGGACCCGCTCCACTGAAGCTTTCTTT
- few TRBJ2-4 TRBV19 CASSRGRGKNIQYF TGTGCCAGTAGTAGGGGGCGAGGCAAAAACATTCAGTACTTC
TRBD1 - TRBJ2-4 TRBV7-2 CASRARGTGGYIQYF TGTGCCAGCAGGGCCAGGGGGACAGGGGGGTACATTCAGTACTTC
TRBD1 - TRBJ2-7 TRBV19 CASSISTGAYEQYF TGTGCCAGTAGTATCAGTACAGGGGCCTACGAGCAGTACTTC
- - TRBJ1-2 TRBV21-1 CASSKSLRGHLGGYTF TGTGCCAGCAGCAAAAGCCTTAGGGGTCACCTAGGGGGCTACACCTTC
TRBD1 - TRBJ2-7 TRBV10-3 CAISGQGYEQYF TGTGCCATCAGTGGACAGGGCTACGAGCAGTACTTC
TRBD2 - TRBJ2-5 TRBV2 CASSRRLAESQETQYF TGTGCCAGCTCTCGAAGACTAGCGGAAAGCCAAGAGACCCAGTACTTC
- - TRBJ1-5 TRBV6-5 CASRITGHSNQPQHF TGTGCCAGCCGAATCACAGGTCATAGCAATCAGCCCCAGCATTTT